This T cell receptor beta chain was recorded in a study of beta chain features in type 1 diabetes. Points from the study as a whole: Type 1 diabetes patients had moderately but significantly shorter TCRB CDR3s in all four CD4+ subsets.

Reverse transcribing all isolated RNA meant expressed TCRB transcripts were sequenced. It was found that naive, central memory and regulatory T cell samples averaged approximately 3.5 million reads. The table came from immunoSEQ multiplex PCR; TCRdb's copy has only in-frame clones and leaves some out. The table lists hundreds of thousands of clones, 13% of them singletons. A word on this clone: Its specificity is not known.

Trimming pared 4 bases from V and 4 bases from J, leaving 16 bases between. Germline values: CDR1 SNHLY, CDR2 FYNNEI. The CDR3 loop spans 15 amino acids. The specimen sequenced was naive CD4+ T cells from blood. The rearrangement joins TRBV2 to TRBJ2-5, with D tentatively TRBD1 or TRBD2 (5 bases each). The TCR was taken from a man between 18 and 35 years old with type 1 diabetes. Written as DNA, the CDR3 is TGTGCCAGCAGTGGGCACGGGACGAGCGGAGAGACCCAGTACTTC. Its protein product is CASSGHGTSGETQYF.